This paragraph reports one T cell receptor (beta chain). The target of this receptor is not known. One base away there is no much larger clone; base qualities are not given. The sample comes from a study of blood T cell repertoires in COVID-19 (dated by TCRdb to 2018 to 2021). As for the study more broadly: Samples covering the acute and convalescent phases of COVID-19 were provided by collaborators in the United States, Italy and Spain. The samples were drawn from the first 160 participants of the ongoing ImmuneRACE study and from 1,254 subjects provided by 6 global collaborators. Deeply sampled blood TCRbeta repertoires from subjects exposed to, actively infected with, or recovered from COVID-19 were included in the dataset. The repertoires were made available in a free public database intended to serve as a resource for research on the immune response to SARS-CoV-2. The sample metadata nearly always contained a de-identified subject ID, COVID-19 status, age in years and sex. The material from the prospective study consisted of cDNA or gDNA derived from T cells, B-cell-depleted T cells, or PBMCs. Where available, HLA class I and class II types were taken from metadata supplied by the sample provider and were not determined by assay-based typing.

On the study overall, not on this receptor specifically: The quantity of clinical and demographic metadata differed by source and by participant and was supplied without curation.

The immunoSEQ Assay, a bias-controlled multiplex PCR, was used to amplify TCRbeta CDR3 regions from genomic DNA. As for the authors' bioinformatics: Within the assay, amplification of reference gene primers was used to estimate how many nucleated cells each sample contained. To quantify the absolute abundance of each unique TCRbeta CDR3 rearrangement, sequence reads were collapsed and filtered. For each sample, productive Simpson clonality was calculated as the square root of Simpson's diversity index across productive rearrangements. TCRdb holds this immuneACCESS table with in-frame rearrangements only. Some clones are missing; in checked studies, unresolved V genes explain under half, and the rest has no known cause. Clone size and the V and J calls come from that table; the DNA yielded D and trimming. Across this sample there are approximately 290,000 clones, with about 89% seen only once. The ten top clones hold around an eighth of the sample.

The CDR3 measures 14 amino acids from cysteine to phenylalanine. The only DNA kept is the CDR3, 42 bases in frame from the first base. V is clipped by 7 bases and J by 0 bases, and the sequence between their germline boundaries is 13 bases long. The germline V gene (reference sequence) specifies LNHDA as CDR1 and SQIVND as CDR2. Each collaborating institution followed its own protocols to collect whole blood in K2EDTA tubes. Collaborator samples were shipped for TCRbeta analysis as frozen whole blood, isolated PBMCs, or DNA extracted from either sample type. The rearranged chain carries TRBV19 and TRBJ2-7, with TRBD2 as a weak D call on 5 bases. This sequence was found in an older woman with acute or convalescent COVID-19. Sequencing input: peripheral blood. The CDR3 sequence is CASTSTRNSYEQYF. The nucleotides are TGTGCCAGTACCTCAACTAGGAACTCCTACGAGCAGTACTTC.